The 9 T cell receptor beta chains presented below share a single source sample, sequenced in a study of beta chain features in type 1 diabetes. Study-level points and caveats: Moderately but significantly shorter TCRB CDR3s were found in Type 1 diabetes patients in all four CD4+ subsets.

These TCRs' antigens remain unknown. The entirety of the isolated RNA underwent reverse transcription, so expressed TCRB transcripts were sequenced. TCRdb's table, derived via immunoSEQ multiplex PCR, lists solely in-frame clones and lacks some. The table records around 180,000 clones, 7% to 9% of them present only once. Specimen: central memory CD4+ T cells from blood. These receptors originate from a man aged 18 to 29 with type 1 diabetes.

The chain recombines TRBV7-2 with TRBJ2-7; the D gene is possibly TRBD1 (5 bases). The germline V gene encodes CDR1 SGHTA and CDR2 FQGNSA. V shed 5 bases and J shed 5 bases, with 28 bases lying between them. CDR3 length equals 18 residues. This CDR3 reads CASSDPFSFYDSTDEQYF. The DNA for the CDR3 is TGTGCCAGCAGCGATCCCTTTTCCTTTTATGACAGTACCGACGAGCAGTACTTC.

The CDR3 nucleotides are TGTGCCAGCACCTTAATGGACGCGCGAGGGGGTGAAAAACTGTTTTTT. Amino acids: CASTLMDARGGEKLFF. The chain links TRBV2 to TRBJ1-4; D might be TRBD1 (6 bases). The ends were cut back, 7 bases at V and 7 bases at J, with 22 bases in the middle. This CDR3 spans 16 amino acids. CDR1 SNHLY and CDR2 FYNNEI come from the germline V gene.

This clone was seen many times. The CDR3: CASFRGQHNEQFF. The CDR3 DNA reads as TGTGCCAGTTTCCGGGGACAGCACAATGAGCAGTTCTTC. The gene calls are TRBV19 and TRBJ2-1; 7 positions agree with TRBD1. The CDR3 loop spans 13 amino acids. Germline V CDR1 and CDR2: LNHDA, SQIVND (reference sequence). The trim removed 8 bases at V and 5 bases at J, leaving 6 bases unmatched.

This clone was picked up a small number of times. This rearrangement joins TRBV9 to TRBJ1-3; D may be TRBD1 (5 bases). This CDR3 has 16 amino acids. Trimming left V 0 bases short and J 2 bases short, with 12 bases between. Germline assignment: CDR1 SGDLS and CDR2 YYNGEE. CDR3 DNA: TGTGCCAGCAGCGTAGGAGAAGGGGTGGCTGGAAACACCATATATTTT. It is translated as CASSVGEGVAGNTIYF.

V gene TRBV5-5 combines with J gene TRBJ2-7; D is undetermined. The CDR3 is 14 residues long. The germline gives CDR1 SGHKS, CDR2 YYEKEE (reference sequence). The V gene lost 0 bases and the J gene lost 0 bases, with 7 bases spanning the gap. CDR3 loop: CASSLEHHSYEQYF. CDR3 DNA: TGTGCCAGCAGCTTGGAACACCACTCCTACGAGCAGTACTTC.

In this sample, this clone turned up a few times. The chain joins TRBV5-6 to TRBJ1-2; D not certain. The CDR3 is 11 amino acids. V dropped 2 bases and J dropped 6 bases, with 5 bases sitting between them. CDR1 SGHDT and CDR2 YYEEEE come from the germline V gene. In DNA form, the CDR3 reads TGTGCCAGCAGCTTCCAGGATGGCTACACCTTC. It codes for CASSFQDGYTF.

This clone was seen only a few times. The CDR3 reads CAISEGLEETQYF. The DNA for the CDR3 is TGTGCCATCAGTGAGGGACTAGAAGAGACCCAGTACTTC. This chain uses TRBV10-3 with TRBJ2-5, with 7 bases identical to TRBD2. The CDR3 is made up of 13 amino acids. The V segment lost 2 bases and the J segment 3 bases; nucleotides outside the gene matches: 0. Per germline, CDR1 ENHRY and CDR2 SYGVKD.

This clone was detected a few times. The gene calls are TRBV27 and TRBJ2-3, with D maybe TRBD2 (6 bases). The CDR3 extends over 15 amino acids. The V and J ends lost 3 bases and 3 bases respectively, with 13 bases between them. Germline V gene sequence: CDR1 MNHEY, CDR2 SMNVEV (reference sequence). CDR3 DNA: TGTGCCAGCAGTTTCTGGCGGGATCCAACAGATACGCAGTATTTT. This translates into CASSFWRDPTDTQYF.

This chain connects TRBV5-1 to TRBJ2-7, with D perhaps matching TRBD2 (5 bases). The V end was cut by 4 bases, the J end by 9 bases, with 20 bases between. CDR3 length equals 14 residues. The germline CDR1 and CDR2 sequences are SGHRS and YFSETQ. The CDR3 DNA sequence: TGCGCCAGCAGCCCTGGTCCCCCGGAAGGAGGGCAGTACTTC. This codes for CASSPGPPEGGQYF.